Presented here are 4 T cell receptor beta chains from one specimen sequenced in a study of CD8+ T cells in alopecia areata. cDNA reverse transcribed from extracted RNA served as the sequencing template. Sequenced by immunoSEQ multiplex PCR; TCRdb stores in-frame clones only, minus some. This table holds roughly 120,000 clones, more than 30% found once. The material sequenced was CD4+ T cells sorted from blood. These receptors came from a human donor with alopecia areata.

This clone was seen only a few times. The V call is TRBV27, the J call TRBJ2-7; D gene unclear. CDR3 length: 11 amino acids. CDR1 is MNHEY, CDR2 SMNVEV, per germline (reference sequence). V lost 8 bases to trimming and J lost 7 bases, with 12 bases between them. Here the CDR3 reads CASSFAAEQYF. As DNA, the CDR3 is TGTGCCAGCTCTTTTGCGGCGGAGCAGTACTTC.

The rearrangement links TRBV30 to TRBJ2-5, with D perhaps matching TRBD2 (5 bases). Germline V CDR1 and CDR2: GTSNPN, SVGIG (reference sequence). CDR3 length equals 15 residues. Trimming pared 0 bases from V and 4 bases from J, leaving 15 bases between. The CDR3 loop reads CAWSVDRGGRETQYF. DNA for the CDR3: TGTGCCTGGAGTGTAGACCGAGGCGGGCGAGAGACCCAGTACTTC.

This clone is a singleton in its sample. Other DNA sequences of this sample code for an identical CDR3. This chain links TRBV30 with TRBJ1-1, with a possible D match to TRBD1 (5 bases). The germline gives CDR1 GTSNPN, CDR2 SVGIG (reference sequence). With 1 base removed from V and 3 bases from J, the gap between germline ends came to 9 bases. The CDR3 runs 13 residues. In nucleotides, the CDR3 is TGTGCCTGGAGTGAGGGGTCGCACACTGAAGCTTTCTTT. This codes for CAWSEGSHTEAFF.

The gene calls are TRBV4-1 and TRBJ1-1; D call uncertain. The CDR3 length is 13 residues. V was cut by 1 base and J by 0 bases, with 3 bases left in between. Germline loops: CDR1 MGHRA, CDR2 YSYEKL. The CDR3 loop reads CASSQAMNTEAFF. The CDR3 nucleotides read TGCGCCAGCAGCCAAGCTATGAACACTGAAGCTTTCTTT.